The present T cell receptor (beta chain) was sequenced within a study of cytomegalovirus exposure and HLA in healthy donors. Trimming removed 4 bases at V and 0 bases at J, with 10 bases between. Per germline, CDR1 MDHEN and CDR2 SYDVKM. The CDR3 covers 15 residues. The donors (healthy individuals) were bone marrow donors. PCR was performed using 60 Vbeta and 13 Jbeta primers. Profiling relied on immunoSEQ multiplex PCR, and the TCRdb table lists in-frame clones only, not all of them. The sample contains about 110,000 clones, roughly 69% of which appear only once. A remark on this clone: The same CDR3 can be traced to other DNA sequences in this sample.

This sequence joins TRBV28 and TRBJ1-5; no reliable D call. The sample comprised PBMCs. The clonotype was recovered from a woman under 40 in good health and CMV-seronegative. This CDR3 is CASSSAGYSNQPQHF. In nucleotides, the CDR3 is TGTGCCAGCAGTTCCGCAGGTTATAGCAATCAGCCCCAGCATTTT.